This TCR beta chain was captured by sequencing in a study of T cell changes during pregnancy in multiple sclerosis. The CDR3 spans 15 residues. The J segment lost 3 bases and the V segment lost 1 base, leaving 4 bases of the junction unmatched. Per the germline V gene, CDR1 is SGHVS and CDR2 is FQNEAQ. A single count supports this clone. Clones were sequenced by immunoSEQ multiplex PCR, and TCRdb holds only the in-frame ones, with some missing. The sample shows around 64,000 clones, 93% of them seen only once. V is TRBV7-8 and J is TRBJ1-2; 8 bases match TRBD1. The clonotype was recovered from a female donor with multiple sclerosis, enrolled in a pregnancy study. The sequencing here drew on CD8+ T cells from peripheral blood mononuclear cells, taken in the third trimester of pregnancy. CDR3: CASSLVLGQDYGYTF. CDR3 DNA: TGTGCCAGCAGCTTAGTATTGGGACAGGACTATGGCTACACCTTC.